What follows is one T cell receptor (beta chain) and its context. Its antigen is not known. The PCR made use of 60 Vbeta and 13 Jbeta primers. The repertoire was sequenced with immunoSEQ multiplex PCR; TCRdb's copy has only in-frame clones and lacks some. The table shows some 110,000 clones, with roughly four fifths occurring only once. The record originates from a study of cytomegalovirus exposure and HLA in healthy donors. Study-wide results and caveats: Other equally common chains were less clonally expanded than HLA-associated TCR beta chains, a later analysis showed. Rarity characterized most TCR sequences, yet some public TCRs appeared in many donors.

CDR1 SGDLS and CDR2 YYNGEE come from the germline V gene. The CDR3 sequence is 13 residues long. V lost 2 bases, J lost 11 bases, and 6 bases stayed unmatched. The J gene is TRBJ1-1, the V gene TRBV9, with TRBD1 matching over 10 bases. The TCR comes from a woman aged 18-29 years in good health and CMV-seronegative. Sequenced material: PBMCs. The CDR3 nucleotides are TGTGCCAGCAGCGTCAGACAGGGGGCGGGGGCTTTCTTT. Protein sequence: CASSVRQGAGAFF.